What follows describes a single T cell receptor (beta chain). The data were taken from a study of blood T cell repertoires in COVID-19. The CDR3 spans 13 residues. V was trimmed by 0 bases and J by 1 base, leaving 4 bases between them. Germline-derived CDR1 and CDR2 are SGHKS and YYEKEE (reference sequence). Produced via immunoSEQ multiplex PCR; TCRdb's table is partial and in-frame only. The sample records approximately 210,000 clones, around 90% being singletons. The sample comprised PBMCs or T cells enriched from blood (not recorded which). The chain combines TRBV5-5 with TRBJ1-2; D remains ambiguous. This clonotype originated in a woman aged 45-60 years with acute COVID-19. The CDR3 here is CASSLAVNYGYTF. CDR3 nucleotides: TGTGCCAGCAGCTTGGCTGTTAACTATGGCTACACCTTC.